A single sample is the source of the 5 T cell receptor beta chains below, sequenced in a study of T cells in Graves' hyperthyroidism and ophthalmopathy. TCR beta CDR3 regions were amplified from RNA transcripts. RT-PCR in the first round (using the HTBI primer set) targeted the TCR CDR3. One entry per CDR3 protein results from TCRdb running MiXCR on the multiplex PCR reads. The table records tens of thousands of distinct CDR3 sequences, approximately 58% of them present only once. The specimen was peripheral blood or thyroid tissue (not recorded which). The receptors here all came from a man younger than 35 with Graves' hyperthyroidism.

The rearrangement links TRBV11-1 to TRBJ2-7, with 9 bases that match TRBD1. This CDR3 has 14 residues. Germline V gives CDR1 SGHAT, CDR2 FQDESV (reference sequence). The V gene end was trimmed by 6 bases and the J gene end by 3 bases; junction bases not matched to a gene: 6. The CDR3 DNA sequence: TGTGCCAGCAGAGGGACGACAGGGGGCTACGAGCAGTACTTC. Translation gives CASRGTTGGYEQYF.

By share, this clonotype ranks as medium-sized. CDR3 DNA sequence: TGTGCCAGCAGCGTACTCGGGCCAGGGAGCTATGGCTACACCTTC. The encoded protein is CASSVLGPGSYGYTF. V and J are TRBV9 and TRBJ1-2; D may be TRBD1 (5 bases). Trimming stripped 1 base from V and 4 bases from J, with 14 bases between. The CDR3 sequence is 15 residues long. Looked up from germline, CDR1 is SGDLS and CDR2 is YYNGEE.

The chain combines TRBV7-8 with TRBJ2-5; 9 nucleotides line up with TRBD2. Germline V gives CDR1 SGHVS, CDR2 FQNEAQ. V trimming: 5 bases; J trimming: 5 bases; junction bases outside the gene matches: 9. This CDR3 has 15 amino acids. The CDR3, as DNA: TGTGCCAGCAGCCAAATGGCGGGGGGGAGGGAGACCCAGTACTTC. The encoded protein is CASSQMAGGRETQYF.

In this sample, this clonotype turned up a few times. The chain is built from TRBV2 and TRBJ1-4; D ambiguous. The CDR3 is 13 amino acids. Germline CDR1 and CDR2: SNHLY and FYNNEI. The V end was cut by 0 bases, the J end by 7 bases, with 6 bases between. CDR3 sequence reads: CASSEAGSEKLFF. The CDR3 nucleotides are TGTGCCAGCAGTGAAGCGGGCAGTGAAAAACTGTTTTTT.

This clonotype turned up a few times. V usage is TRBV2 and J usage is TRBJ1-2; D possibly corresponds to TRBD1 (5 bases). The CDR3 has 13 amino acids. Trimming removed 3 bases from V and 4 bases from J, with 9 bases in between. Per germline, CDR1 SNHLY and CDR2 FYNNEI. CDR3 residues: CASSDAQVYGYTF. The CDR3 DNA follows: TGTGCCAGCAGTGACGCACAGGTCTATGGCTACACCTTC.